This T cell receptor (beta chain) was documented in a study of blood T cell repertoires in COVID-19. Study as a whole: T cells, B-cell-depleted T cells, or PBMCs supplied cDNA or gDNA.

Assignments of participants to cohorts depended upon their own reported clinical history. V was cut by 3 bases and J by 4 bases, with 5 bases left in between. The CDR3 totals 11 residues. Per the germline V gene, CDR1 is DFQATT and CDR2 is SNEGSKA (reference sequence). The repertoire was sequenced with immunoSEQ multiplex PCR; TCRdb's copy has only in-frame clones and lacks some. The table shows 250,000 to 300,000 clones, with approximately 80% occurring only once. The TCR originated in a middle-aged man who had been exposed to COVID-19. Sequencing was performed on PBMCs or T cells enriched from blood (not recorded which). The chain is built from TRBV20-1 and TRBJ2-3, with unresolved D. The CDR3 loop reads CSASLPDTQYF. The CDR3 nucleotides are TGCAGTGCTAGTCTCCCAGATACGCAGTATTTT.